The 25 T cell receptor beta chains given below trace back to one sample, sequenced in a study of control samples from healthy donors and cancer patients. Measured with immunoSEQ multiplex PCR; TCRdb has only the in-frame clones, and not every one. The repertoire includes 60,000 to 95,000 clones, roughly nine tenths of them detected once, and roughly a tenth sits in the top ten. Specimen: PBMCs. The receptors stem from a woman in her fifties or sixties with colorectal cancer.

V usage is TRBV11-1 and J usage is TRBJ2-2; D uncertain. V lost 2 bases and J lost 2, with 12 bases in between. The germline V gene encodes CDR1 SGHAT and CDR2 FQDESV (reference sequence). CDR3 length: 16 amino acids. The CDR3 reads CASSLSRAINTGELFF. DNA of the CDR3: TGTGCCAGCAGCTTATCCCGGGCAATCAACACCGGGGAGCTGTTTTTT.

The CDR3: CASSLRESEAFF. The CDR3 DNA sequence: TGTGCCAGCAGTTTAAGGGAATCTGAAGCTTTCTTT. The chain is built from TRBV12-3 or TRBV12-4 and TRBJ1-1; D gene uncertain. V was clipped by 2 bases and J by 6 bases, with 7 bases between them. This CDR3 is built from 12 residues.

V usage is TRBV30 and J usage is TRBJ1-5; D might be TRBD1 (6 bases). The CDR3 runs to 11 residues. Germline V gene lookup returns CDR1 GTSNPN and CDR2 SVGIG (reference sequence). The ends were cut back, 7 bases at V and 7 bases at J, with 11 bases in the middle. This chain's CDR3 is CALGGDQPQHF. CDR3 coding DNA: TGTGCCTTAGGGGGGGACCAGCCCCAGCATTTT.

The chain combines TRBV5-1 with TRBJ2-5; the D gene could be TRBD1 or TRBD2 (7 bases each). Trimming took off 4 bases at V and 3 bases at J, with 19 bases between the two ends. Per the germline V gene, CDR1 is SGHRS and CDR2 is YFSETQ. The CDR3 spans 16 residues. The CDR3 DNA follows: TGCGCCAGCAGCCTGCTTGGGAGGGGGCTGGAAGAGACCCAGTACTTC. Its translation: CASSLLGRGLEETQYF. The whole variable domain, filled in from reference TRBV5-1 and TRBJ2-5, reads KAGVTQTPRYLIKTRGQQVTLSCSPISGHRSVSWYQQTPGQGLQFLFEYFSETQRNKGNFPGRFSGRQFSNSRSEMNVSTLELGDSALYLCASSLLGRGLEETQYFGPGTRLLVL.

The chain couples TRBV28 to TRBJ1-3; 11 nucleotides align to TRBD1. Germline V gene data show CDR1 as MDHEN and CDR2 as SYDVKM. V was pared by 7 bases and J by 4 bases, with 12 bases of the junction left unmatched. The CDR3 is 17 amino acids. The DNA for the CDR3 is TGTGCCAGCACAACCCCGGGACAGGGGGTCGGAGGAAACACCATATATTTT. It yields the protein CASTTPGQGVGGNTIYF.

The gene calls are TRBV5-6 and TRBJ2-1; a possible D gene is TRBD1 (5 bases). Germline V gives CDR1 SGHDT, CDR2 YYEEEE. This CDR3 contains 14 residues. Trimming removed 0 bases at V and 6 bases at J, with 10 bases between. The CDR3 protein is CASSLAHRGNEQFF. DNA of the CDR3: TGTGCCAGCAGCTTGGCGCATAGGGGCAATGAGCAGTTCTTC.

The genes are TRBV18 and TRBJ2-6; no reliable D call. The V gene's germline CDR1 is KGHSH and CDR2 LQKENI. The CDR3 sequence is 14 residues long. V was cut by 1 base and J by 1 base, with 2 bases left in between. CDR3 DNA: TGTGCCAGCTCACCACAGTCTGGGGCCAACGTCCTGACTTTC. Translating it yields CASSPQSGANVLTF.

The CDR3 nucleotides are TGTGCCAGCTCACCATCCGAGACAGGGTCTGGAAACACCATATATTTT. This codes for CASSPSETGSGNTIYF. This chain joins TRBV18 and TRBJ1-3; 7 bases agree with TRBD1. The CDR3 is 16 amino acids. Germline values: CDR1 KGHSH, CDR2 LQKENI. The V segment lost 2 bases and the J segment 1 base; nucleotides outside the gene matches: 5.

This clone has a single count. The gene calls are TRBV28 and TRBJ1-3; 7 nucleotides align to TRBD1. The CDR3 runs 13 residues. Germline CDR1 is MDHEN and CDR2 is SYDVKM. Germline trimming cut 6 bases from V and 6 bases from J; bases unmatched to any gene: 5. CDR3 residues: CASRGTALNTIYF. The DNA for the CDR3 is TGTGCCAGCAGGGGGACAGCCTTAAACACCATATATTTT.

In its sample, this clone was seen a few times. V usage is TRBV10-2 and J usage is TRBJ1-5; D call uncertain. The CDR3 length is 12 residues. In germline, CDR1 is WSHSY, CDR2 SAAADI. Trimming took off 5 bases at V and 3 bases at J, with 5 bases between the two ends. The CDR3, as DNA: TGCGCCAGCAGTCCGGACAATCAGCCCCAGCATTTT. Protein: CASSPDNQPQHF.

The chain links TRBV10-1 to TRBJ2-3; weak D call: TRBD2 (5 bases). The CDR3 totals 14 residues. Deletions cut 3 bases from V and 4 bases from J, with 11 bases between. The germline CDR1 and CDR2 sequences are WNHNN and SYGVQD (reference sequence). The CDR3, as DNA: TGCGCCAGCAGTGACCCGAGGACTGCAGATACGCAGTATTTT. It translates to CASSDPRTADTQYF.

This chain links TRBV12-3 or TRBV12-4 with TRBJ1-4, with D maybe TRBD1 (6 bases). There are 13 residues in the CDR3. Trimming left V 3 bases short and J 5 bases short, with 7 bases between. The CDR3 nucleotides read TGTGCCAGCAGTTTTCAGGGGAATGAAAAACTGTTTTTT. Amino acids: CASSFQGNEKLFF.

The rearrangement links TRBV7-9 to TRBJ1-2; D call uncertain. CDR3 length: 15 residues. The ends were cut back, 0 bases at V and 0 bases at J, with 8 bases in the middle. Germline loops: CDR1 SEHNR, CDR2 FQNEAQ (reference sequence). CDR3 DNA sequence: TGTGCCAGCAGCTTAGCGGTGTTGGCTAACTATGGCTACACCTTC. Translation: CASSLAVLANYGYTF.

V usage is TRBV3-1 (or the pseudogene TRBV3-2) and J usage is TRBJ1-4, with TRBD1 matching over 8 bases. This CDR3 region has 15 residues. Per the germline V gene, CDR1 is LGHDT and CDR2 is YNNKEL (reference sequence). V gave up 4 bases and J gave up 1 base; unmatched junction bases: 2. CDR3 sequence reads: CASSLGQGTNEKLFF. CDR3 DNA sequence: TGTGCCAGCAGCCTAGGACAGGGAACTAATGAAAAACTGTTTTTT.

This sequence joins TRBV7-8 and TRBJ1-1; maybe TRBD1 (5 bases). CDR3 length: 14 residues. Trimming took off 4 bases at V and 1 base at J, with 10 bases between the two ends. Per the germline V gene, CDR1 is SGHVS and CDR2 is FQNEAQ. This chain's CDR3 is CASSSWGGNTEAFF. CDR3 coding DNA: TGTGCCAGCAGCTCCTGGGGGGGGAACACTGAAGCTTTCTTT.

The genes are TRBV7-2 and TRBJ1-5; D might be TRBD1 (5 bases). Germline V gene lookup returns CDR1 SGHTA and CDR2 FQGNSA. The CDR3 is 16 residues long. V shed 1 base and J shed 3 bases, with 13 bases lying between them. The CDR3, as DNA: TGTGCCAGCAGCTTAGTCGGGGGAAGAAACAATCAGCCCCAGCATTTT. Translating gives CASSLVGGRNNQPQHF.

In DNA, the CDR3 is TGCGCCAGCAGCCAAGGACGTGTGACAGGGGGGTCCAAAAACATTCAGTACTTC. Residues: CASSQGRVTGGSKNIQYF. The rearrangement joins TRBV4-1 to TRBJ2-4; 9 bases agree with TRBD1. The germline V gene encodes CDR1 MGHRA and CDR2 YSYEKL. CDR3 length equals 18 residues. J lost 2 bases, V lost 1 base, and 9 bases had no gene match.

CDR3 residues: CATSDLRQTSTDTQYF. CDR3 coding DNA: TGTGCCACCAGTGATTTACGGCAGACTAGCACAGATACGCAGTATTTT. This chain links TRBV24-1 with TRBJ2-3, with D unresolved. Germline V gives CDR1 KGHDR, CDR2 SFDVKD. V was shortened by 1 base and J by 0 bases, with 10 bases between the two germline ends. The CDR3 is 16 residues long.

The CDR3 sequence: CASSTQGSEYQETQYF. The CDR3 nucleotides are TGCGCCAGCAGTACACAGGGGTCAGAGTACCAAGAGACCCAGTACTTC. The J gene is TRBJ2-5, the V gene TRBV10-2; 7 bases match TRBD1. V was clipped by 5 bases and J by 0 bases; unmatched bases: 9. Germline V gene data show CDR1 as WSHSY and CDR2 as SAAADI. The CDR3 is made up of 16 amino acids.

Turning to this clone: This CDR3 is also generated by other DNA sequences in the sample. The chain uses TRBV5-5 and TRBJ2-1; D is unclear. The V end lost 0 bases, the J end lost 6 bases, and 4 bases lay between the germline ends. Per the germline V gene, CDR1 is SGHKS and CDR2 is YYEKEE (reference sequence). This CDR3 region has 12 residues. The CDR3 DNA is TGTGCCAGCAGCTTGGCCGGCAATGAGCAGTTCTTC. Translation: CASSLAGNEQFF. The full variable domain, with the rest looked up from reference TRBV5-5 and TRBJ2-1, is DAGVTQSPTHLIKTRGQQVTLRCSPISGHKSVSWYQQVLGQGPQFIFQYYEKEERGRGNFPDRFSARQFPNYSSELNVNALLLGDSALYLCASSLAGNEQFFGPGTRLTVL.

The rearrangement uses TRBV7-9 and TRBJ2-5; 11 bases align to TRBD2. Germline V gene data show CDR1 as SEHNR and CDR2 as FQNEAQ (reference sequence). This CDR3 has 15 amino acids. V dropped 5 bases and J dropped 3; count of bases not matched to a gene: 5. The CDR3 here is CASSRTSGGEETQYF. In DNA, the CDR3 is TGTGCCAGCAGCCGAACTAGCGGGGGCGAAGAGACCCAGTACTTC. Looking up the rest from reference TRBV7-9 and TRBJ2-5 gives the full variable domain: DTGVSQNPRHKITKRGQNVTFRCDPISEHNRLYWYRQTLGQGPEFLTYFQNEAQLEKSRLLSDRFSAERPKGSFSTLEIQRTEQGDSAMYLCASSRTSGGEETQYFGPGTRLLVL.

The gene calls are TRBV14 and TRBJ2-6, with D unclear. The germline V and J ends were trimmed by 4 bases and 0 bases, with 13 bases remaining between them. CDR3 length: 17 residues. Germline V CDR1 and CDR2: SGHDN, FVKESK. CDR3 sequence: CASSLGLTPSGANVLTF. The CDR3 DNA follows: TGTGCCAGCAGCCTAGGCCTCACCCCCTCTGGGGCCAACGTCCTGACTTTC.

CDR3 in amino acids: CAIRDNPPGNTIYF. As DNA, the CDR3 is TGTGCCATCAGGGACAACCCTCCTGGAAACACCATATATTTT. This chain joins TRBV10-3 and TRBJ1-3, with a weak D call TRBD1 (5 bases). This CDR3 spans 14 amino acids. The V end was cut by 6 bases, the J end by 2 bases, with 11 bases between. In germline, CDR1 is ENHRY, CDR2 SYGVKD.

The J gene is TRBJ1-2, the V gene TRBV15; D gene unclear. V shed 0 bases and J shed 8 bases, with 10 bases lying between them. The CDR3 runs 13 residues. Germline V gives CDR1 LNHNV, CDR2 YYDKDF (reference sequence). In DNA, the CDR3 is TGTGCCACCAGCAGAGATCAAGCAGTAGGCTACACCTTC. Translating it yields CATSRDQAVGYTF.

CDR3 protein: CASSFLAGGLIGNEQFF. CDR3 sequence (DNA): TGCGCCAGCAGCTTCCTAGCGGGGGGGCTCATTGGGAATGAGCAGTTCTTC. The genes are TRBV5-1 and TRBJ2-1; 12 nucleotides line up with TRBD2. The CDR3 has 17 residues. Looked up from germline, CDR1 is SGHRS and CDR2 is YFSETQ. With 2 bases clipped from V and 7 bases from J, the junction kept 10 bases outside the gene matches.